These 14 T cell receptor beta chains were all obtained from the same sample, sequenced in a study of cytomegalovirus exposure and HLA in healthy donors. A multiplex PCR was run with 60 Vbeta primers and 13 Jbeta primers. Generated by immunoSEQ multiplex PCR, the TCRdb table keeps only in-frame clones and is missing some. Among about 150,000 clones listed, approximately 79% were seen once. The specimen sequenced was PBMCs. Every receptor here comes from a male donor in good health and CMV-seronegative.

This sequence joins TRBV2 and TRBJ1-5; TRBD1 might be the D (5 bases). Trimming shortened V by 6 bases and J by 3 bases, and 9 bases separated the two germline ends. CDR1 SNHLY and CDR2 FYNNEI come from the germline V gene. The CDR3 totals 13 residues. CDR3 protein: CASRGDYNQPQHF. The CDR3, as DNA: TGTGCCAGCAGGGGGGACTACAATCAGCCCCAGCATTTT.

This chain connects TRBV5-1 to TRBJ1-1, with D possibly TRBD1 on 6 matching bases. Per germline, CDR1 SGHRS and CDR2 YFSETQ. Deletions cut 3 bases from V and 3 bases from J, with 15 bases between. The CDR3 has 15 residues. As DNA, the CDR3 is TGCGCCAGCAGCTATGTCACAGGGTCGGACACTGAAGCTTTCTTT. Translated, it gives CASSYVTGSDTEAFF.

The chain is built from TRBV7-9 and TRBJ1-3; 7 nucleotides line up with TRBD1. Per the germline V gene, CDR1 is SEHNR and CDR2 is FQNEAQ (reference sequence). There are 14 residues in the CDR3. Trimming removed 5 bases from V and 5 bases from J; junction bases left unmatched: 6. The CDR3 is CASSPRDSRNTIYF. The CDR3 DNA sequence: TGTGCCAGCAGCCCCCGGGACAGCCGAAACACCATATATTTT. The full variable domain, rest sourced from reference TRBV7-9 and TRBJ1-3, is DTGVSQNPRHKITKRGQNVTFRCDPISEHNRLYWYRQTLGQGPEFLTYFQNEAQLEKSRLLSDRFSAERPKGSFSTLEIQRTEQGDSAMYLCASSPRDSRNTIYFGEGSWLTVV.

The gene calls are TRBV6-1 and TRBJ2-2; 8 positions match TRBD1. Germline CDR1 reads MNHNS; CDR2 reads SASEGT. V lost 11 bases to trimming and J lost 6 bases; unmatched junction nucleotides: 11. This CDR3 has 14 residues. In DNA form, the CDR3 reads TGTGCCTCCTCGAAGTCGGACAGGGCCGGGGAGCTGTTTTTT. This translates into CASSKSDRAGELFF.

CDR3 in DNA: TGTGCCAGTAGTATGCAGGGCCCCTGGGAGACCCAGTACTTC. It codes for CASSMQGPWETQYF. This rearrangement joins TRBV19 to TRBJ2-5; D is perhaps TRBD1 (5 bases). CDR3 length: 14 residues. The germline V and J ends were trimmed by 3 bases and 5 bases, with 13 bases remaining between them. The V gene's germline CDR1 is LNHDA and CDR2 SQIVND (reference sequence).

The CDR3 loop reads CASSPTGANYGYTF. CDR3 DNA: TGTGCCAGCAGCCCGACAGGGGCTAACTATGGCTACACCTTC. The V call is TRBV11-2, the J call TRBJ1-2, with 8 positions matching TRBD1. The germline gives CDR1 SGHAT, CDR2 FQNNGV. This CDR3 is 14 amino acids long. V was clipped by 5 bases and J by 0 bases; unmatched bases: 2.

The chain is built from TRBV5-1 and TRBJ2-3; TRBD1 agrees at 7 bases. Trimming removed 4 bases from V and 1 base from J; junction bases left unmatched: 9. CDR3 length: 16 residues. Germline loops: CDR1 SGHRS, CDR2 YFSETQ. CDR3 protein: CASSLQTGFGTDTQYF. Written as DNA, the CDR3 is TGCGCCAGCAGCCTACAGACAGGGTTTGGCACAGATACGCAGTATTTT.

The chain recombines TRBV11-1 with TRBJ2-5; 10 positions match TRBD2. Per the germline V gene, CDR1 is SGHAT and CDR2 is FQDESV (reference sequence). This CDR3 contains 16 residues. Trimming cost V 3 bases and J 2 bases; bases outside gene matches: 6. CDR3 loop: CASSLEGGLAQETQYF. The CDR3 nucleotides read TGTGCCAGCAGCTTGGAGGGGGGACTAGCGCAAGAGACCCAGTACTTC.

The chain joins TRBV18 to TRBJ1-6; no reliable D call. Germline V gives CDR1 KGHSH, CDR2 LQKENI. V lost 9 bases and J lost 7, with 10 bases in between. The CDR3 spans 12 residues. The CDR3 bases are TGTGCCAGTCATCGGGAGAATTCACCCCTCCACTTT. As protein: CASHRENSPLHF.

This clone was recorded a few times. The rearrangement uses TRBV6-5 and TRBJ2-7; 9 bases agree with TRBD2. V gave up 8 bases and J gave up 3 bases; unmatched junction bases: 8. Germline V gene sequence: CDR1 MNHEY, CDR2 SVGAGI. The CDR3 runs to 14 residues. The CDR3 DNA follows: TGTGCCAGCGTCCGAGCGGGGGGTGACTACGAGCAGTACTTC. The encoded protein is CASVRAGGDYEQYF.

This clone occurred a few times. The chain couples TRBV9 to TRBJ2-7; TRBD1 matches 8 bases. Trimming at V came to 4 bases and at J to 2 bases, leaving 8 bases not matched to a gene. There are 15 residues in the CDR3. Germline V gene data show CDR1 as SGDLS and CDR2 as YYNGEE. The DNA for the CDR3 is TGTGCCAGCAGCAAACAGGGGGATATCGCCTACGAGCAGTACTTC. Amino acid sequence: CASSKQGDIAYEQYF.

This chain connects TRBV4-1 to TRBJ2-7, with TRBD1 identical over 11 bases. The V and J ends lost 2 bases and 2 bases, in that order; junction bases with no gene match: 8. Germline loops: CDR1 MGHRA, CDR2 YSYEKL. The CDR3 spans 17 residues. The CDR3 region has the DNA TGCGCCAGCAGCCAACGGTCAGGGGACAGGGGGACCTACGAGCAGTACTTC. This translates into CASSQRSGDRGTYEQYF.

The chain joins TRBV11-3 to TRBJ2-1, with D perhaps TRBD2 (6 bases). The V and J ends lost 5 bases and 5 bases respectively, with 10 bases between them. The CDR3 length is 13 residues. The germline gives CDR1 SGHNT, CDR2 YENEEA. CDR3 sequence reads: CASSAGPNNEQFF. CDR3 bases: TGTGCCAGCAGCGCGGGACCCAACAATGAGCAGTTCTTC. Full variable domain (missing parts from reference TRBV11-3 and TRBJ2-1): EAGVVQSPRYKIIEKKQPVAFWCNPISGHNTLYWYLQNLGQGPELLIRYENEEAVDDSQLPKDRFSAERLKGVDSTLKIQPAELGDSAVYLCASSAGPNNEQFFGPGTRLTVL.

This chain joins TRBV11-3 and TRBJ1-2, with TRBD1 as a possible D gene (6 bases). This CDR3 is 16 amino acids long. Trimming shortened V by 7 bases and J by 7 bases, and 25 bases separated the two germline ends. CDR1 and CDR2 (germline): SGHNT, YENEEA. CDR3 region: CASIQQGFWALGGYTF. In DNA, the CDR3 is TGTGCCAGCATTCAACAGGGTTTTTGGGCTCTCGGTGGCTACACCTTC.